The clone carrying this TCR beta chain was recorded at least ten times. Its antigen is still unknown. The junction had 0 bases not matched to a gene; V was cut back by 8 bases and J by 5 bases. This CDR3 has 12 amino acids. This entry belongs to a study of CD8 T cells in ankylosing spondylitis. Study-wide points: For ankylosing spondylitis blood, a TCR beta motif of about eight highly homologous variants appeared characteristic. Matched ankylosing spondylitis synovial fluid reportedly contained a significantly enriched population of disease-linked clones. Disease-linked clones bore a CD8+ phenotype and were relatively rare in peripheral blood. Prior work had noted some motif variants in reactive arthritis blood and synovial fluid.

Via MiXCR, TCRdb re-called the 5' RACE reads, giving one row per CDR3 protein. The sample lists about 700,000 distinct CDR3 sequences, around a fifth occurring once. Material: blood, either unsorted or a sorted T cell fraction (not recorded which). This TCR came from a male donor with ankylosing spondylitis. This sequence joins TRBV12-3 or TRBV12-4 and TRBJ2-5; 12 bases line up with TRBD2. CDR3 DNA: TGTGCCAGCGGGACTAGCGGGGAGACCCAGTACTTC. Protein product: CASGTSGETQYF.